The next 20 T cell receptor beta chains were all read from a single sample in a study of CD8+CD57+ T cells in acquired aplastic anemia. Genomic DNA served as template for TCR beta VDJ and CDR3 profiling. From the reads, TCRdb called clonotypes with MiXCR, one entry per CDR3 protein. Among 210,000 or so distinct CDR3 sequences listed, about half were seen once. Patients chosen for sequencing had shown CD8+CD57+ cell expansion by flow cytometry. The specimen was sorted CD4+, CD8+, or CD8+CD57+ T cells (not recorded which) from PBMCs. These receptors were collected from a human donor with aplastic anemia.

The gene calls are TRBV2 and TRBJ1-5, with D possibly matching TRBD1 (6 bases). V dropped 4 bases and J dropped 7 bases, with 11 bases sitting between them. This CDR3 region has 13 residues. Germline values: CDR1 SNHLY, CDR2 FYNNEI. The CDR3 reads CASSGTGLQPQHF. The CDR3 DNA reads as TGTGCCAGCAGTGGCACAGGGTTACAGCCCCAGCATTTT.

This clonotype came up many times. The CDR3, as DNA: TGCAGTGCCCCGGCTGTGACCGCTAGCTCCTACAATGAGCAGTTCTTC. Translating gives CSAPAVTASSYNEQFF. The chain joins TRBV20-1 to TRBJ2-1; D remains unclear. Germline V gene sequence: CDR1 DFQATT, CDR2 SNEGSKA (reference sequence). This CDR3 comprises 16 residues. V lost 6 bases, J lost 0 bases, and 18 bases lay in between.

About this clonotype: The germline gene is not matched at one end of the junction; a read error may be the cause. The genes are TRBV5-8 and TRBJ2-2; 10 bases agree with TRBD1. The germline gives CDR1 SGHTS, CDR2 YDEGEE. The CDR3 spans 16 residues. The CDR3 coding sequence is TGTGCCAGCTCATTCCCCGGGACAGGGGTACCCGGGGAGCCGTTTTTT. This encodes CASSFPGTGVPGEPFF.

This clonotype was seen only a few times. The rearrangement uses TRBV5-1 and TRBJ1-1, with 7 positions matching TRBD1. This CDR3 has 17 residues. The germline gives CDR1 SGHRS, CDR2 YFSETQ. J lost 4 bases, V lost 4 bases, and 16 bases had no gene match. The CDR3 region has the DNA TGCGCCAGCAGCCAGTACGGGACAGCGGGGTACGGCACTGAAGCTTTCTTT. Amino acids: CASSQYGTAGYGTEAFF. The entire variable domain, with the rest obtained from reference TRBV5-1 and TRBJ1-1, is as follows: KAGVTQTPRYLIKTRGQQVTLSCSPISGHRSVSWYQQTPGQGLQFLFEYFSETQRNKGNFPGRFSGRQFSNSRSEMNVSTLELGDSALYLCASSQYGTAGYGTEAFFGQGTRLTVV.

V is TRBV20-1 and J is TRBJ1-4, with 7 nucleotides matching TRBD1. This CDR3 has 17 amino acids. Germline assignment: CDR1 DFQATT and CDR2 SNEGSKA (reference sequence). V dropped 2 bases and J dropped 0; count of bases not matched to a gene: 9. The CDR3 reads CSARSDRAAATNEKLFF. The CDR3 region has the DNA TGCAGTGCTAGATCAGACAGGGCCGCCGCAACTAATGAAAAACTGTTTTTT.

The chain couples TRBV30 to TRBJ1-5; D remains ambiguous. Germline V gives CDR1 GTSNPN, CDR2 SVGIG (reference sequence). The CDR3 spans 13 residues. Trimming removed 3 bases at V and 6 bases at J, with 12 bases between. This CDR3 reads CAWSTAPVQPQHF. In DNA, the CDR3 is TGTGCCTGGAGCACAGCCCCCGTTCAGCCCCAGCATTTT.

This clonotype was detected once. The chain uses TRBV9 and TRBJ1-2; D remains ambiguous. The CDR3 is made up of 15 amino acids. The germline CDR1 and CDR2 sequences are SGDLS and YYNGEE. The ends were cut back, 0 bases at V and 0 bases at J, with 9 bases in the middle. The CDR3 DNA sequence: TGTGCCAGCAGCGTAGGGGCAGAACCTAACTATGGCTACACCTTC. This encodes CASSVGAEPNYGYTF.

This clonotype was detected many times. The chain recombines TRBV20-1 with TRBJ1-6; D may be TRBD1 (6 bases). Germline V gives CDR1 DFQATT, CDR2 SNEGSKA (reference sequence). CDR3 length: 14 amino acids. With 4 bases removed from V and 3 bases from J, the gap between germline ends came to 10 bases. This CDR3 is CSATGVGYNSPLHF. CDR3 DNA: TGCAGTGCTACAGGGGTGGGCTATAATTCACCCCTCCACTTT.

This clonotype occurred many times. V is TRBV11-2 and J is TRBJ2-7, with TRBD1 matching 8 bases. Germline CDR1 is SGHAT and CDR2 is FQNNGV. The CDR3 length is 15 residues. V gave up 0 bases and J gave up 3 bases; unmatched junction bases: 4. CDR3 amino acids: CASSLDPGQVYEQYF. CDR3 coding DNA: TGTGCCAGCAGCTTAGATCCGGGACAGGTCTACGAGCAGTACTTC.

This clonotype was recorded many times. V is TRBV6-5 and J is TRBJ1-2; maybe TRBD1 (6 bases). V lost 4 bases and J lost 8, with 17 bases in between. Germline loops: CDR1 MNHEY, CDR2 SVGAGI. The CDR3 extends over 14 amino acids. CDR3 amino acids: CASSWTQGKGGYTF. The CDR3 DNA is TGTGCCAGCAGTTGGACACAGGGAAAAGGCGGCTACACCTTC.

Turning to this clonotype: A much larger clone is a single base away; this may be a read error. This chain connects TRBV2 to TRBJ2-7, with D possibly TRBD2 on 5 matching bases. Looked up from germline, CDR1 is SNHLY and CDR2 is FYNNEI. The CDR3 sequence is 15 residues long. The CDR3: CASSHSRDSEYEQYF. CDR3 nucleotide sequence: TGCGCCAGCAGCCATTCCCGGGATTCAGAGTACGAGCAGTACTTC.

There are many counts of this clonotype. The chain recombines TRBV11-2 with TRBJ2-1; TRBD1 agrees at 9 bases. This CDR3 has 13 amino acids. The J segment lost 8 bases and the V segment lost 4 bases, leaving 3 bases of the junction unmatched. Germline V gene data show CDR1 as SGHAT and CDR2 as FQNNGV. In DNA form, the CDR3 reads TGTGCCAGCAGCTGGGACAGGGTTGATGAGCAGTTCTTC. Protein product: CASSWDRVDEQFF.

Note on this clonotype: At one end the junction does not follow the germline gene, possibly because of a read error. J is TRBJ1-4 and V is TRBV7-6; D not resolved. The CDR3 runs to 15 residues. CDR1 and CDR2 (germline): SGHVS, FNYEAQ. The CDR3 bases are TGCGCCAGCAGCTCCCTGACTGGAAGCGGAGAAAAACTGTTTTTT. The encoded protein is CASSSLTGSGEKLFF.

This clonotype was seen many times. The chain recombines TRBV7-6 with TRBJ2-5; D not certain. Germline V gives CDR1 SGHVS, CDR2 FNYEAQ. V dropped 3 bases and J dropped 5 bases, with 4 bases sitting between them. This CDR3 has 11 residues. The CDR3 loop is CASSFRETQYF. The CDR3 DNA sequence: TGTGCCAGCAGCTTCCGGGAGACCCAGTACTTC. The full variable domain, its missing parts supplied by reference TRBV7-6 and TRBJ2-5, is GAGVSQSPRYKVTKRGQDVALRCDPISGHVSLYWYRQALGQGPEFLTYFNYEAQQDKSGLPNDRFSAERPEGSISTLTIQRTEQRDSAMYRCASSFRETQYFGPGTRLLVL.

The CDR3 DNA reads as TGTGCCAGTAGTACGGGGGGCACTTATTCACCCCTCCACTTT. This sequence encodes CASSTGGTYSPLHF. This chain joins TRBV19 and TRBJ1-6, with a possible D match to TRBD1 (6 bases). This CDR3 has 14 residues. CDR1 LNHDA and CDR2 SQIVND come from the germline V gene (reference sequence). With 4 bases removed from V and 8 bases from J, the gap between germline ends came to 12 bases.

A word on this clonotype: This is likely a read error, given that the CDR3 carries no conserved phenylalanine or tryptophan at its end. The CDR3 coding sequence is TGCGCCAGCAGTTCTCGTGAAGGGGGGGTGGAGACCCAGTACCTC. It yields the protein CASSSREGGVETQYL. The chain uses TRBV5-1 and TRBJ2-5, with a tentative D call TRBD2 (7 bases). The CDR3 spans 15 residues. The germline CDR1 and CDR2 sequences are SGHRS and YFSETQ. The ends were cut back, 5 bases at V and 5 bases at J, with 19 bases in the middle.

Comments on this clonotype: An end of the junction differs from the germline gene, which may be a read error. CDR3 amino acids: CASSARDRVNEQLF. In DNA form, the CDR3 reads TGTGCCAGCAGCGCCCGGGACAGGGTCAATGAGCAGCTCTTC. This chain uses TRBV5-5 with TRBJ2-1; 9 nucleotides align to TRBD1. The CDR3 totals 14 residues. Germline V gene data show CDR1 as SGHKS and CDR2 as YYEKEE (reference sequence).

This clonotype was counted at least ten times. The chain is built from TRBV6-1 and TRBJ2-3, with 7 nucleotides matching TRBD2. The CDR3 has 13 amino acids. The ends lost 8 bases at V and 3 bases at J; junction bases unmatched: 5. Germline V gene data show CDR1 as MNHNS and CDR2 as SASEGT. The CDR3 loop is CASGEAGTDTQYF. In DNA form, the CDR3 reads TGTGCCAGCGGAGAAGCGGGGACAGATACGCAGTATTTT.

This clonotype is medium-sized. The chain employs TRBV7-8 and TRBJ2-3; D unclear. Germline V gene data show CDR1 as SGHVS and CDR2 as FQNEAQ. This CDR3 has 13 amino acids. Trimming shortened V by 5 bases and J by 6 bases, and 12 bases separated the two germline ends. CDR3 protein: CASSPSVQDTQYF. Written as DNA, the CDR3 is TGTGCCAGCAGCCCGTCCGTTCAGGATACGCAGTATTTT.

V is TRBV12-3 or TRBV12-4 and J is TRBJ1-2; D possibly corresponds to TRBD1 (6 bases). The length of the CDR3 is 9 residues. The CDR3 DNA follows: TGTAGTTTAGGGGGAGGCTACACCTTC. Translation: CSLGGGYTF.